The rows below give T cell receptor beta chains drawn from one sample of a study of T cell repertoires in cytomegalovirus infection. TCRdb ran MiXCR on the reads and lists one entry per CDR3 protein. Of roughly 570,000 distinct CDR3 sequences listed, under 45% are singletons. Antigens of these TCRs are unknown. The sample was cultured PBMCs, taken from culture after CMV antigen stimulation. These receptors came from a human donor in good health (CMV status not recorded). Some clones in this sample may be carry-over from other donors' samples. Each CDR3 is given with its conserved first and last residue. D genes are given only for firm matches. Clone size is not always given. Where it is, it says once, few, many or a class for expanded clones.

TRBJ2-7 | 13 | TRBV7-6 | NA | NA | TGTGCCAGCAGCCAACAGGAATACTACGAGCAGTACTTC | CASSQQEYYEQYF
TRBJ2-2 | 15 | TRBV7-2 | few | NA | TGTGCCAGCAGCTTAGTGACTACCAACACCGGGGAGCTGTTTTTT | CASSLVTTNTGELFF
TRBJ2-3 | 15 | TRBV12-3/TRBV12-4 | many | TRBD2 | TGTGCCAGCAGTTTGAGTCGGGGGGGCACAGATACGCAGTATTTT | CASSLSRGGTDTQYF
TRBJ1-5 | 15 | TRBV5-5 | NA | NA | TGTGCCAGCAGCGTCTCGGAGGGCCAGAATCAGCCCCAGCATTTT | CASSVSEGQNQPQHF
TRBJ2-5 | 14 | TRBV7-2 | few | NA | TGTGCCAGCAGCTGGCGGACGGGCAAAGAGACCCAGTACTTC | CASSWRTGKETQYF
TRBJ1-2 | 14 | TRBV27 | NA | NA | TGTGCCAGCAGTTTAGGGGGGAGAGGCTATGGCTACACCTTC | CASSLGGRGYGYTF
TRBJ2-7 | 15 | TRBV6-1 | few | TRBD1 | TGTGCCAGCAGTGCTCCGGGACAGGGGGCGACCAAGCAGTACTTC | CASSAPGQGATKQYF
TRBJ2-2 | 12 | TRBV19 | NA | NA | TGTGCCAGTACCAGGGGTTCCGGGGAGCTGTTTTTT | CASTRGSGELFF
TRBJ2-3 | 15 | TRBV6-5 | few | TRBD2 | TGTGCCAGCAGTCTAGCGGGGGGGCCTCGGGATACGCAGTATTTT | CASSLAGGPRDTQYF
TRBJ2-3 | 15 | TRBV18 | few | NA | TGTGCCAGCTCACCCAACGGTCCTAGCACAGATACGCAGTATTTT | CASSPNGPSTDTQYF
TRBJ2-3 | 13 | TRBV7-2 | many | TRBD2 | TGTGCCACAGGGACTAGCCGGGAGGATACGCAGTATTTT | CATGTSREDTQYF
TRBJ2-7 | 16 | TRBV7-2 | few | TRBD1 | TGTGCCAGCAGCCTCCGAGGGACAGGGGGCGCATACGAGCAGTACTTC | CASSLRGTGGAYEQYF
TRBJ2-1 | 15 | TRBV28 | NA | TRBD2 | TGTGCCAGCAAAAGGCTAGCGGGGCGGTACAATGAGCAGTTCTTC | CASKRLAGRYNEQFF
TRBJ1-5 | 16 | TRBV15 | few | NA | TGTGCCACCAGCAGTCCCGGACGGGGAGAGGTACAGCCCCAGCATTTT | CATSSPGRGEVQPQHF
TRBJ2-7 | 15 | TRBV6-5 | few | NA | TGTGCCAGCAGTTACGTAGCGGAGAGCTCCTACGAGCAGTACTTC | CASSYVAESSYEQYF
TRBJ2-3 | 15 | TRBV4-1 | NA | NA | TGCGCCAGCAGCCAAGATGAGCGGGGCACAGATACGCAGTATTTT | CASSQDERGTDTQYF
TRBJ2-1 | 15 | TRBV7-7 | NA | TRBD2 | TGTGCCAGCAGTCCGACTAGCGGGAGTTCTTATGAGCAGTTCTTC | CASSPTSGSSYEQFF
TRBJ2-7 | 15 | TRBV27 | NA | NA | TGTGCCAGCAGTTCGATCCGGGGGCCTTCCTACGAGCAGTACTTC | CASSSIRGPSYEQYF
TRBJ1-6 | 17 | TRBV23-1 | NA | NA | TGCGCCAGCAGCCGCAATCGTCCGGGCAAAAGAGGTTCACCCCTCCACTTT | CASSRNRPGKRGSPLHF
TRBJ1-2 | 14 | TRBV6-1 | few | NA | TGTGCCAGCAGTAGGGGGAGCCCAAACTATGGCTACACCTTC | CASSRGSPNYGYTF
TRBJ2-2 | 15 | TRBV7-3 | NA | TRBD2 | TGTGCCAGCAGCTCGGCGGGAGGCCGAAGCGGGGAGCTGTTTTTT | CASSSAGGRSGELFF
TRBJ2-1 | 15 | TRBV5-1 | NA | TRBD2 | TGCGCCAGCAGCTACAGACTAGCGGGGCCCTACGAGCAGTTCTTC | CASSYRLAGPYEQFF
TRBJ2-1 | 12 | TRBV6-2/TRBV6-3 | NA | NA | TGTGCCAGCAGTTACTCTTCTGATGAGCAGTTCTTC | CASSYSSDEQFF
TRBJ2-3 | 12 | TRBV12-3/TRBV12-4 | few | NA | TGTGCCAGCAGACCTACATCAAATACGCAGTATTTT | CASRPTSNTQYF
TRBJ2-1 | 13 | TRBV12-3/TRBV12-4 | NA | TRBD2 | TGTGCCAGCAGCGGACTAGCTTACAATGAGCAGTTCTTC | CASSGLAYNEQFF
TRBJ1-5 | 14 | TRBV7-2 | many | TRBD1 | TGTGCCAGCAGCTTATACACAGGGGTTCAGCCCCAGCATTTT | CASSLYTGVQPQHF
TRBJ1-1 | 15 | TRBV4-3 | NA | NA | TGCGCCAGCAGCCAAGGGGGTCTATCCGGGACTGAAGCTTTCTTT | CASSQGGLSGTEAFF
TRBJ2-5 | 14 | TRBV2 | NA | NA | TGTGCCAGCACCTACTTGACAAGCCAAGAGACCCAGTACTTC | CASTYLTSQETQYF
TRBJ2-5 | 13 | TRBV2 | NA | NA | TGTGCCAGCAGATCTTTGGGGTTAGAGACCCAGTACTTC | CASRSLGLETQYF
TRBJ2-2 | 14 | TRBV10-3 | once | NA | TGTGCCATCAGTCCCGAAGACCTGGGGGGGGAGCTGTTTTTT | CAISPEDLGGELFF
TRBJ1-2 | 15 | TRBV6-6 | once | NA | TGTGCCAGCGGAATTCGGGGGACGGGTTTGCATGGCTACACCTTC | CASGIRGTGLHGYTF
TRBJ1-5 | 12 | TRBV12-3/TRBV12-4 | few | NA | TGTGCCAGCAGTCCCCTTCCAGGGCCCCAGCATTTT | CASSPLPGPQHF
TRBJ2-7 | 16 | TRBV7-9 | NA | TRBD1 | TGTGCCAGCAGCTTAGTCAGGGGGCGATTACTCTACGAGCAGTACTTC | CASSLVRGRLLYEQYF
TRBJ2-7 | 14 | TRBV18 | NA | NA | TGTGCCAGCTCTTTTGCGGATGGGGGCTACGAGCAGTACTTC | CASSFADGGYEQYF
TRBJ2-3 | 17 | TRBV10-3 | NA | NA | TGTGCCATCAGTGAGTCGAGTCAGGGGTTGAGTCCAGATACGCAGTATTTT | CAISESSQGLSPDTQYF
TRBJ2-1 | 13 | TRBV7-6 | NA | NA | TGTGCCAGCAGCTTCTCGGCCTACCTTGAGCAGTTCTTC | CASSFSAYLEQFF
TRBJ1-1 | 13 | TRBV7-9 | many | NA | TGTGCCAGCAGCTTAGACATGAACACTGAAGCTTTCTTT | CASSLDMNTEAFF
TRBJ1-1 | 13 | TRBV12-3/TRBV12-4 | NA | NA | TGTGCCAGCATTGGACAGATGAACACTGAAGCTTTCTTT | CASIGQMNTEAFF
TRBJ2-1 | 16 | TRBV7-2 | NA | NA | TGTGCCAGCAGCTTAGACCTAGCATCTCAGGTCGATGAGCAGTTCTTC | CASSLDLASQVDEQFF
TRBJ2-1 | 14 | TRBV7-2 | many | NA | TGTGCCAGCAGCTTAGTACTTCGGGGAGATGAGCAGTTCTTC | CASSLVLRGDEQFF
TRBJ1-1 | 14 | TRBV12-3/TRBV12-4 | NA | TRBD1 | TGTGCCAGCAGTTTTGGAGGGGGCTGGGTAGCAGCTTTCTTT | CASSFGGGWVAAFF
TRBJ1-2 | 12 | TRBV6-6 | NA | NA | TGTGCCAGCAGTTCACAGAAGAATGGCTACACCTTC | CASSSQKNGYTF